The 2 T cell receptor beta chains below come from one sample, sequenced in a study of technical replicates of blood from a handful of donors. Here immunoSEQ multiplex PCR was the method, and the copy in TCRdb shows in-frame clones only, minus some. The sample carries under 15,000 clones, over 70% recorded once. Sequences were obtained from PBMCs. The receptors derive from a human donor in good health.

The chain links TRBV4-2 to TRBJ2-1; D not certain. The CDR3 length is 12 residues. V was pared by 1 base and J by 10 bases, with 8 bases between. The germline gives CDR1 LGHNA, CDR2 YNFKEQ. This CDR3 is CASSQGFREQFF. The CDR3 region has the DNA TGTGCCAGCAGCCAAGGGTTTCGGGAGCAGTTCTTC.

The V call is TRBV5-1, the J call TRBJ1-1; perhaps TRBD1 as D (6 bases). V was clipped by 0 bases and J by 7 bases, with 13 bases between them. The CDR3 consists of 14 residues. The germline gives CDR1 SGHRS, CDR2 YFSETQ. The CDR3 reads CASSLVLQGNEAFF. Here the CDR3 DNA reads TGCGCCAGCAGCTTGGTTTTACAGGGTAATGAAGCTTTCTTT.